This section outlines one T cell receptor (beta chain) sequence together with its context. Its antigen remains unidentified. Data came from immunoSEQ multiplex PCR; TCRdb stores just in-frame clones and leaves some out. The sample holds about 79,000 clones; approximately 94% are singletons and the top ten take 8.5% to 10%. This sample was included in a study of OX40 agonist ivuxolimab in advanced cancers. Whole-study findings and limits: CD4+ and CD8+ T cells in blood underwent clonal expansion by week 6 at 0.1 to 3.0 mg/kg.

V lost 1 base and J 6 bases, leaving 9 bases between the germline ends. The CDR3 has 14 residues. Germline CDR1 and CDR2: LNHNV and YYDKDF (reference sequence). The gene calls are TRBV15 and TRBJ1-4; no firm D call. The sequencing used CD4+ or CD8+ T cells sorted from blood, collected in a trial of the OX40 agonist ivuxolimab. The clonotype was recovered from an adult with an advanced solid tumor such as melanoma, head and neck, liver or kidney cancer. CDR3 protein: CATSRVSLDEKLFF. The DNA of the CDR3 is TGTGCCACCAGCAGAGTTTCCCTGGATGAAAAACTGTTTTTT.